Following are 5 T cell receptor beta chains from one sample sequenced in a study of T cell responses to AZD1222 COVID-19 vaccine. TCRdb's table, derived via immunoSEQ multiplex PCR, lists solely in-frame clones and lacks some. The sample holds about 84,000 clones; 80% to 90% are singletons and the top ten take around an eighth. The sequences come from peripheral blood, collected 28 days after the second AZD1222 dose. These receptors originate from an adult who received the AZD1222 COVID-19 vaccine.

The chain combines TRBV7-8 with TRBJ2-3; 9 bases fit TRBD2. The junction had 15 bases not matched to a gene; V was cut back by 1 base and J by 10 bases. This CDR3 comprises 17 residues. Germline V gives CDR1 SGHVS, CDR2 FQNEAQ. The CDR3 DNA reads as TGTGCCAGCAGCTTAGTGGTTGCGGGGGGGAGCACTTTTGCGCAGTATTTT. This codes for CASSLVVAGGSTFAQYF.

This clone was detected only once. J is TRBJ1-3 and V is TRBV3-1 (or the pseudogene TRBV3-2); 9 bases match TRBD1. This CDR3 has 18 residues. Trimming took 1 base from V and 5 from J; bases not matched to a gene: 12. Germline V CDR1 and CDR2: LGHDT, YNNKEL (reference sequence). The CDR3 DNA follows: TGTGCCAGCAGCCAAGCCGCCTGGGACAGGGAACGAAGAAACACCATATATTTT. Translation: CASSQAAWDRERRNTIYF.

The J gene is TRBJ1-4, the V gene TRBV7-2, with 7 positions matching TRBD1. Germline-derived CDR1 and CDR2 are SGHTA and FQGNSA. This CDR3 has 16 residues. V was clipped by 5 bases and J by 7 bases; unmatched bases: 13. CDR3 region: CASSPDRVNLGEKLFF. The DNA for the CDR3 is TGTGCCAGCAGCCCAGACAGGGTGAACCTCGGTGAAAAACTGTTTTTT. Full variable domain (outside the CDR3, taken from reference TRBV7-2 and TRBJ1-4): GAGVSQSPSNKVTEKGKDVELRCDPISGHTALYWYRQSLGQGLEFLIYFQGNSAPDKSGLPSDRFSAERTGGSVSTLTIQRTQQEDSAVYLCASSPDRVNLGEKLFFGSGTQLSVL.

The chain recombines TRBV6-5 with TRBJ1-1, with TRBD1 as a possible D gene (6 bases). Germline V gene data show CDR1 as MNHEY and CDR2 as SVGAGI. The ends were cut back, 6 bases at V and 9 bases at J, with 20 bases in the middle. The length of the CDR3 is 14 residues. This chain's CDR3 is CASSPPGQEIKAFF. The CDR3 coding sequence is TGTGCCAGCAGCCCGCCGGGACAAGAAATCAAAGCTTTCTTT.

This clone was picked up one time. This chain joins TRBV12-3 or TRBV12-4 and TRBJ1-2; a possible D gene is TRBD1 (5 bases). The V and J ends lost 4 bases and 6 bases respectively, with 6 bases between them. The CDR3 has 11 amino acids. CDR3 residues: CASSSGNGYTF. The CDR3 coding sequence is TGTGCCAGCAGTTCAGGGAATGGCTACACCTTC.